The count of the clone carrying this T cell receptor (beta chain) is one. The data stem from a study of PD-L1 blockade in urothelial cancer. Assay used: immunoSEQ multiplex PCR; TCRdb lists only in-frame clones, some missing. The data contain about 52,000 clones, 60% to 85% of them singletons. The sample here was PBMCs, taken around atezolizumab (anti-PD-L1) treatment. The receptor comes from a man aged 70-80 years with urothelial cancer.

The CDR3 loop is CASVPPGGNEQFF. The CDR3 DNA reads as TGTGCTAGTGTTCCCCCGGGGGGGAATGAGCAGTTCTTC. V is TRBV12-5 and J is TRBJ2-1; 8 bases match TRBD2. V lost 7 bases and J lost 7; bases outside the gene matches: 6. CDR1 LGHNT and CDR2 FRNRAP come from the germline V gene. This CDR3 is 13 amino acids long.